These T cell receptor beta chains were read from a single sample in a study of blood T cell repertoires in COVID-19. Sequencing used immunoSEQ multiplex PCR; TCRdb keeps in-frame clones, though not all of them. The profile shows 300,000 to 350,000 clones, around nine tenths of them singletons. The sequenced material came from peripheral blood. These receptors all stem from a woman aged 18-35 years who had recovered from COVID-19. CDR3s include the opening cysteine and the closing phenylalanine or tryptophan. Each record gives: D gene, V gene, CDR3 length, J gene, clone size, CDR3 protein. A D gene is named only where the DNA matches it firmly. A row's size may be missing; if present it is once, few, many or a size class.

D gene: TRBD1; V gene: TRBV5-1; CDR3 length: 16; J gene: TRBJ1-1; clone size: .; CDR3 protein: CASSFTTGTGITEAFF
D gene: .; V gene: TRBV5-1; CDR3 length: 15; J gene: TRBJ2-1; clone size: .; CDR3 protein: CASSLAGSSYNEQFF
D gene: .; V gene: TRBV9; CDR3 length: 18; J gene: TRBJ2-2; clone size: .; CDR3 protein: CASSVEAFGGAITGELFF
D gene: .; V gene: TRBV7-2; CDR3 length: 16; J gene: TRBJ2-1; clone size: .; CDR3 protein: CASSPSFTSSYNEQFF
D gene: .; V gene: TRBV29-1; CDR3 length: 15; J gene: TRBJ1-1; clone size: .; CDR3 protein: CSVEILGDLNTEAFF
D gene: .; V gene: TRBV7-2; CDR3 length: 13; J gene: TRBJ1-5; clone size: once; CDR3 protein: CASSSEVNQPQHF
D gene: .; V gene: TRBV4-1; CDR3 length: 13; J gene: TRBJ2-5; clone size: .; CDR3 protein: CASSRGLQETQYF
D gene: TRBD1; V gene: TRBV5-6; CDR3 length: 16; J gene: TRBJ1-6; clone size: .; CDR3 protein: CASSPGTGRNNSPLHF
D gene: TRBD2; V gene: TRBV5-6; CDR3 length: 15; J gene: TRBJ2-1; clone size: .; CDR3 protein: CASSFRLAGYNEQFF
D gene: .; V gene: TRBV11-3; CDR3 length: 11; J gene: TRBJ2-5; clone size: .; CDR3 protein: CASSLRETQYF
D gene: .; V gene: TRBV28; CDR3 length: 12; J gene: TRBJ1-5; clone size: .; CDR3 protein: CASNPTGSNQHF
D gene: TRBD2; V gene: TRBV19; CDR3 length: 14; J gene: TRBJ2-1; clone size: .; CDR3 protein: CASSYSGSFDEQFF
D gene: .; V gene: TRBV3-1/TRBV3-2; CDR3 length: 11; J gene: TRBJ2-3; clone size: .; CDR3 protein: CASSTGDTQYF
D gene: .; V gene: TRBV7-9; CDR3 length: 13; J gene: TRBJ1-1; clone size: .; CDR3 protein: CASSPAETTEAFF
D gene: TRBD1; V gene: TRBV12-3/TRBV12-4; CDR3 length: 11; J gene: TRBJ1-5; clone size: .; CDR3 protein: CASSDRGPQHF
D gene: .; V gene: TRBV7-9; CDR3 length: 13; J gene: TRBJ1-2; clone size: once; CDR3 protein: CASSHDLRGGYTF
D gene: .; V gene: TRBV30; CDR3 length: 13; J gene: TRBJ1-4; clone size: .; CDR3 protein: CAWSNGGSEKLFF
D gene: TRBD1; V gene: TRBV5-4; CDR3 length: 17; J gene: TRBJ1-6; clone size: once; CDR3 protein: CASSPRTGTGYNSPLHF
D gene: TRBD1; V gene: TRBV19; CDR3 length: 20; J gene: TRBJ2-6; clone size: .; CDR3 protein: CASSTRPGQGWSSGANVLTF
D gene: TRBD2; V gene: TRBV15; CDR3 length: 18; J gene: TRBJ2-1; clone size: .; CDR3 protein: CATSRLAGGPGRSNEQFF
D gene: TRBD1; V gene: TRBV28; CDR3 length: 13; J gene: TRBJ1-1; clone size: .; CDR3 protein: CASSFPGGTEAFF
D gene: TRBD2; V gene: TRBV5-1; CDR3 length: 14; J gene: TRBJ2-2; clone size: .; CDR3 protein: CASSPSGSTGELFF
D gene: .; V gene: TRBV6-5; CDR3 length: 13; J gene: TRBJ1-1; clone size: .; CDR3 protein: CASSVHRNTEAFF
D gene: TRBD1; V gene: TRBV6-5; CDR3 length: 13; J gene: TRBJ1-1; clone size: .; CDR3 protein: CASKWTGYTEAFF
D gene: .; V gene: TRBV7-8; CDR3 length: 14; J gene: TRBJ1-2; clone size: .; CDR3 protein: CASSSRGRNYGYTF
D gene: .; V gene: TRBV5-4; CDR3 length: 14; J gene: TRBJ1-2; clone size: once; CDR3 protein: CASSPGGGRDGYTF
D gene: TRBD1; V gene: TRBV7-2; CDR3 length: 15; J gene: TRBJ1-2; clone size: .; CDR3 protein: CASSMLGQGVGGYTF
D gene: TRBD1; V gene: TRBV29-1; CDR3 length: 15; J gene: TRBJ1-5; clone size: .; CDR3 protein: CSVVVIGGRDQPQHF
D gene: .; V gene: TRBV24-1; CDR3 length: 15; J gene: TRBJ1-4; clone size: .; CDR3 protein: CATSDSGGGYEKLFF
D gene: .; V gene: TRBV11-3; CDR3 length: 17; J gene: TRBJ1-2; clone size: .; CDR3 protein: CASSSRSSEIPQRGYTF
D gene: TRBD1; V gene: TRBV3-1/TRBV3-2; CDR3 length: 14; J gene: TRBJ1-6; clone size: few; CDR3 protein: CASSLTGVNSPLHF
D gene: .; V gene: TRBV19; CDR3 length: 12; J gene: TRBJ2-5; clone size: .; CDR3 protein: CASRRGQETQYF
D gene: .; V gene: TRBV12-3/TRBV12-4; CDR3 length: 11; J gene: TRBJ1-1; clone size: .; CDR3 protein: CASYKNTEAFF
D gene: .; V gene: TRBV14; CDR3 length: 14; J gene: TRBJ1-3; clone size: .; CDR3 protein: CASSPAGVGNTIYF
D gene: TRBD2; V gene: TRBV11-2; CDR3 length: 13; J gene: TRBJ2-1; clone size: .; CDR3 protein: CASSRSGRNEQFF
D gene: .; V gene: TRBV28; CDR3 length: 14; J gene: TRBJ1-4; clone size: .; CDR3 protein: CASQAFMNNEKLFF
D gene: TRBD1; V gene: TRBV30; CDR3 length: 18; J gene: TRBJ1-4; clone size: .; CDR3 protein: CASERDRGKGATNEKLFF
D gene: .; V gene: TRBV5-4; CDR3 length: 13; J gene: TRBJ1-4; clone size: few; CDR3 protein: CASSDRLGEKLFF
D gene: TRBD1; V gene: TRBV14; CDR3 length: 15; J gene: TRBJ1-2; clone size: .; CDR3 protein: CTLDREVCANYGYTF